A selection of T cell receptor beta chains follows, all from one sample in a study of spatial heterogeneity in lung cancer. MiXCR, applied by TCRdb to the 5' RACE reads, yields one record per CDR3 protein. The sample lists about 120,000 distinct CDR3 sequences; 12% were seen once. Here the sequenced sample was PBMCs, taken at follow-up. Every receptor here comes from a male donor with early-stage non-small cell lung cancer. The CDR3 runs from the conserved cysteine through the conserved F or W. D genes are given only for firm matches. Expanded clones get a size class; other rows say once, few or many, or leave the size out.

D gene | J gene | V gene | clone size | CDR3 protein | CDR3 DNA
- | TRBJ1-2 | TRBV18 | many | CASSLDRRNYGYTF | TGTGCCAGCTCACTCGACAGGAGAAACTATGGCTACACCTTC
- | TRBJ1-1 | TRBV4-3 | many | CASSQEAVGSESTEAFF | TGCGCCAGCAGCCAAGAAGCGGTAGGATCCGAGAGCACTGAAGCTTTCTTT
- | TRBJ1-2 | TRBV9 | few | CASSVGIAADYGYTF | TGTGCCAGCAGCGTAGGGATCGCCGCAGACTATGGCTACACCTTC
- | TRBJ1-1 | TRBV7-9 | few | CASSLENTEAFF | TGTGCCAGCAGCTTGGAAAACACTGAAGCTTTCTTT
TRBD1 | TRBJ2-3 | TRBV11-3 | - | CASSSSTSGTGFSDTQYF | TGTGCCAGCAGCTCTAGTACCTCCGGGACAGGGTTTTCAGATACGCAGTATTTT
TRBD2 | TRBJ2-1 | TRBV5-1 | few | CASSSGTGAGDEQFF | TGCGCCAGCAGCTCGGGGACTGGAGCGGGGGATGAGCAGTTCTTC
- | TRBJ2-7 | TRBV27 | - | CASMLQWRALSEQYF | TGTGCCAGTATGCTGCAGTGGAGGGCCTTATCCGAGCAGTACTTC
TRBD2 | TRBJ2-2 | TRBV4-3 | few | CASSQLLAGGPGTGELFF | TGCGCCAGCAGCCAACTTCTAGCGGGGGGGCCGGGTACCGGGGAGCTGTTTTTT
- | TRBJ1-1 | TRBV18 | many | CASSPRQTENTEAFF | TGTGCCAGCTCACCTAGGCAGACGGAGAACACTGAAGCTTTCTTT
TRBD1 | TRBJ1-6 | TRBV4-1 | - | CASSREGTEGNSPLHF | TGCGCCAGCAGCCGGGAAGGGACAGAGGGTAATTCACCCCTCCACTTT
- | TRBJ1-6 | TRBV7-6 | many | CASSAGQFRSPLHF | TGTGCCAGCAGCGCGGGGCAGTTCAGGTCACCCCTCCACTTT
TRBD2 | TRBJ2-3 | TRBV5-8 | many | CASSLGLAGRADTQYF | TGTGCCAGCAGCTTGGGACTAGCGGGGAGAGCAGATACGCAGTATTTT
TRBD2 | TRBJ2-1 | TRBV6-5 | few | CASKSSGGQFF | TGTGCCAGCAAGTCGAGCGGGGGCCAGTTCTTC
- | TRBJ2-1 | TRBV12-3/TRBV12-4 | few | CASSLDRVIYNEQFF | TGTGCCAGCAGTTTAGACAGGGTAATCTACAATGAGCAGTTCTTC
TRBD1 | TRBJ2-7 | TRBV28 | few | CASSLPGQGGGEQYF | TGTGCCAGCAGTTTACCGGGACAGGGCGGAGGCGAGCAGTACTTC
- | TRBJ2-2 | TRBV4-1 | many | CASSQVGLPANTGELFF | TGCGCCAGCAGCCAAGTTGGTTTGCCAGCTAACACCGGGGAGCTGTTTTTT
TRBD2 | TRBJ2-3 | TRBV7-2 | - | CASSTISGGAPGTDTQYF | TGTGCCAGCAGCACAATTAGCGGGGGGGCTCCCGGAACAGATACGCAGTATTTT
TRBD2 | TRBJ2-1 | TRBV4-1 | many | CASSQGPSGGAGYNEQFF | TGCGCCAGCAGCCAAGGCCCTAGCGGGGGGGCAGGGTACAATGAGCAGTTCTTC
- | TRBJ1-2 | TRBV20-1 | few | CSASLGGLHGYTF | TGCAGTGCTAGCTTGGGGGGTTTACATGGCTACACCTTC